These 29 T cell receptor beta chains came from one sample sequenced in a study of T-cell reconstitution after alpha-beta-depleted transplantation in children. Library preparation (for TCRbeta) was performed with unique molecular identifiers. TCRdb independently ran MiXCR on the PCR reads; one entry per CDR3 protein. In the table there are under 35,000 distinct CDR3 sequences, about 6.2% of which are singletons. The sequencing here drew on PBMCs, mostly from graft donor cells, taken 180 days after TCRalphabeta/CD19-depleted stem cell transplant. These receptors were collected from a male patient between 10 and 17 years old who had a stem cell transplant for acute myeloid leukemia, so the T cells may come from the graft donor.

Many counts were recorded for this clonotype. This chain uses TRBV14 with TRBJ2-6; D is unclear. Germline loops: CDR1 SGHDN, CDR2 FVKESK. The V end lost 0 bases, the J end lost 2 bases, and 8 bases lay between the germline ends. This CDR3 has 16 amino acids. CDR3 sequence reads: CASSQDQGAGANVLTF. The CDR3 nucleotides read TGTGCCAGCAGCCAAGATCAAGGTGCTGGGGCCAACGTCCTGACTTTC.

By sample share, this clonotype is medium-sized. V usage is TRBV29-1 and J usage is TRBJ2-5; no clear D. CDR1 and CDR2 from the germline V gene are SQVTM and ANQGSEA. The CDR3 is 12 amino acids. V gave up 6 bases and J gave up 5 bases, with 13 bases separating them. The CDR3: CSVPFDLETQYF. CDR3 in DNA: TGCAGCGTCCCTTTCGATCTGGAGACCCAGTACTTC.

This clonotype was counted many times. J is TRBJ2-1 and V is TRBV5-5; D unclear. Trimming stripped 0 bases from V and 4 bases from J, with 5 bases between. The CDR3 sequence is 13 residues long. Germline assignment: CDR1 SGHKS and CDR2 YYEKEE (reference sequence). CDR3 sequence: CASSLVGYNEQFF. The CDR3 DNA reads TGTGCCAGCAGCTTGGTAGGGTACAATGAGCAGTTCTTC.

On this clonotype: Germline is not matched at one junction end, which may reflect a read error. The chain employs TRBV3-1 and TRBJ2-1; a possible D gene is TRBD2 (6 bases). The length of the CDR3 is 18 residues. Germline V gene data show CDR1 as LGHDT and CDR2 as YNNKEL (reference sequence). Here the CDR3 DNA reads TGTACCAGCAGCTGTCTCTCCGGGAGCGGTAGTAGGTACAATGAGCAGTTCTTC. The encoded protein is CTSSCLSGSGSRYNEQFF.

This clonotype came up many times. The V call is TRBV6-5, the J call TRBJ2-5; 12 nucleotides line up with TRBD2. The junction had 5 bases not matched to a gene; V was cut back by 0 bases and J by 3 bases. CDR3 length: 17 residues. The germline V gene has CDR1 MNHEY and CDR2 SVGAGI. The CDR3 is CASSYSLAGGSKETQYF. In DNA, the CDR3 is TGTGCCAGCAGTTACTCTCTAGCGGGAGGGAGTAAAGAGACCCAGTACTTC.

This clonotype appeared many times. V usage is TRBV5-6 and J usage is TRBJ2-5, with D tentatively TRBD1 (6 bases). The germline V and J ends were trimmed by 2 bases and 2 bases, with 13 bases remaining between them. Germline CDR1 is SGHDT and CDR2 is YYEEEE. This CDR3 has 15 amino acids. CDR3 in amino acids: CASSLTGTPQETQYF. In DNA, the CDR3 is TGTGCCAGCAGCTTAACCGGGACACCTCAAGAGACCCAGTACTTC.

This clonotype was observed many times. The rearrangement joins TRBV4-1 to TRBJ2-2; 7 bases match TRBD1. J was trimmed by 1 base and V by 4 bases; bases with no gene match: 6. In germline, CDR1 is MGHRA, CDR2 YSYEKL. This CDR3 is 16 amino acids long. The DNA for the CDR3 is TGCGCCAGCAGCCTTATGGACAGGTGGAACACCGGGGAGCTGTTTTTT. Protein sequence: CASSLMDRWNTGELFF.

This clonotype occurred many times. The CDR3 sequence is CAWSLDDYRGYTF. The CDR3 coding sequence is TGTGCCTGGAGCCTAGACGATTACCGCGGCTACACCTTC. V is TRBV30 and J is TRBJ1-2; D unresolved. The V gene lost 3 bases and the J gene lost 8 bases, with 16 bases spanning the gap. The CDR3 runs to 13 residues. The germline CDR1 and CDR2 sequences are GTSNPN and SVGIG (reference sequence).

Many counts were recorded for this clonotype. The chain combines TRBV2 with TRBJ2-5; 9 bases line up with TRBD2. V lost 7 bases and J lost 5; bases outside the gene matches: 11. CDR1 is SNHLY, CDR2 FYNNEI, per germline. This CDR3 contains 15 residues. The CDR3 spells CASTILAGKGETQYF. The DNA of the CDR3 is TGTGCCAGCACAATTCTAGCGGGAAAAGGGGAGACCCAGTACTTC.

This clonotype was recorded many times. The chain employs TRBV29-1 and TRBJ2-5, with a tentative D call TRBD1 (6 bases). With 6 bases removed from V and 2 bases from J, the gap between germline ends came to 10 bases. CDR3 length equals 12 residues. Germline lookup yields CDR1 SQVTM and CDR2 ANQGSEA. CDR3 DNA sequence: TGCAGCGTGGGGGCCGCTCAAGAGACCCAGTACTTC. Its protein is CSVGAAQETQYF.

This clonotype came up many times. The chain uses TRBV4-1 and TRBJ1-3; tentatively, D is TRBD1 (5 bases). The germline CDR1 and CDR2 sequences are MGHRA and YSYEKL. CDR3 size: 18 residues. V was cut by 3 bases and J by 0 bases, with 18 bases left in between. The CDR3: CASSQSGGTIPSGNTIYF. The CDR3 DNA sequence: TGCGCCAGCAGCCAGTCGGGGGGTACCATCCCCTCTGGAAACACCATATATTTT.

This clonotype was detected ten times or more. V is TRBV20-1 and J is TRBJ2-2; perhaps TRBD2 as D (5 bases). The V end was cut by 3 bases, the J end by 3 bases, with 14 bases between. In germline, CDR1 is DFQATT, CDR2 SNEGSKA (reference sequence). There are 15 residues in the CDR3. CDR3 in DNA: TGCAGTGCTAGTGCCGGGAAGAGCGACACCGGGGAGCTGTTTTTT. This translates into CSASAGKSDTGELFF.

This clonotype ranks as medium-sized. The chain employs TRBV20-1 and TRBJ2-7; 10 nucleotides align to TRBD2. CDR1 and CDR2 from the germline V gene are DFQATT and SNEGSKA (reference sequence). CDR3 length equals 14 residues. The CDR3 loop is CLETPAGGGDEQYF. CDR3 coding DNA: TGCCTAGAAACCCCAGCGGGAGGGGGGGACGAGCAGTACTTC.

This clonotype was seen at least ten times. The chain uses TRBV7-2 and TRBJ2-3; D unclear. The ends were cut back, 5 bases at V and 5 bases at J, with 11 bases in the middle. In germline, CDR1 is SGHTA, CDR2 FQGNSA. The CDR3 totals 13 residues. The CDR3 spells CASSHPWGDTQYF. For the CDR3, the DNA is TGTGCCAGCAGCCACCCCTGGGGAGATACGCAGTATTTT.

This clonotype showed up many times. The gene calls are TRBV5-5 and TRBJ2-1; 12 bases map to TRBD2. The V gene's germline CDR1 is SGHKS and CDR2 YYEKEE (reference sequence). Trimming cost V 4 bases and J 2 bases; bases outside gene matches: 1. This CDR3 is built from 15 residues. The CDR3 region has the DNA TGTGCCAGCAGCAGGACTAGCGGGGCCTACAATGAGCAGTTCTTC. Residues: CASSRTSGAYNEQFF.

This clonotype has ten or more counts. J is TRBJ2-7 and V is TRBV20-1; 15 bases map to TRBD2. The length of the CDR3 is 16 residues. Germline lookup yields CDR1 DFQATT and CDR2 SNEGSKA (reference sequence). Trimming cost V 0 bases and J 9 bases; bases outside gene matches: 9. The CDR3 DNA follows: TGCAGTGCTAGAGATTACGGGCCGGGACTAGCGGGAGGGCAGTACTTC. This codes for CSARDYGPGLAGGQYF.

Ten or more counts support this clonotype. The chain combines TRBV20-1 with TRBJ1-1, with 10 positions matching TRBD1. The germline V gene encodes CDR1 DFQATT and CDR2 SNEGSKA (reference sequence). Trimming cost V 5 bases and J 7 bases; bases outside gene matches: 10. The CDR3 sequence is 14 residues long. CDR3 amino acids: CSAVRGTGEDEAFF. The DNA for the CDR3 is TGCAGTGCTGTTCGGGGGACAGGGGAAGATGAAGCTTTCTTT.

This clonotype was counted a few times. The chain recombines TRBV11-2 with TRBJ2-5; no firm D call. Trimming left V 6 bases short and J 5 bases short, with 10 bases between. The CDR3 contains 12 residues. The germline gives CDR1 SGHAT, CDR2 FQNNGV. The CDR3 DNA reads TGTGCCAGCAGAATGGGTGGGGAGACCCAGTACTTC. It translates to CASRMGGETQYF.

This clonotype was recorded at least ten times. This chain uses TRBV20-1 with TRBJ1-6, with unresolved D. From germline, CDR1 is DFQATT and CDR2 SNEGSKA (reference sequence). The CDR3 extends over 13 amino acids. V lost 3 bases, J lost 9 bases, and 12 bases lay in between. CDR3 amino acids: CSASALAGSPLHF. CDR3 DNA sequence: TGCAGTGCTAGTGCTCTTGCGGGTTCACCCCTCCACTTT.

This clonotype was detected ten times or more. The chain recombines TRBV9 with TRBJ2-5, with D uncertain. Trimming took off 3 bases at V and 9 bases at J, with 15 bases between the two ends. CDR1 and CDR2 (germline): SGDLS, YYNGEE. This CDR3 has 13 residues. CDR3 DNA sequence: TGTGCCAGCAGCGCCTTTCAGGACCTCCCCCAGTACTTC. This sequence encodes CASSAFQDLPQYF.

This clonotype was seen repeatedly, ten times or more. The rearrangement uses TRBV20-1 and TRBJ2-3, with 9 bases identical to TRBD2. CDR1 and CDR2 (germline): DFQATT, SNEGSKA (reference sequence). V was pared by 2 bases and J by 3 bases, with 3 bases of the junction left unmatched. The length of the CDR3 is 14 residues. The CDR3 DNA reads TGCAGTGCTAGATCTAGCGGGATGACAGATACGCAGTATTTT. Its protein is CSARSSGMTDTQYF.

The sample holds many counts of this clonotype. The V call is TRBV5-1, the J call TRBJ2-5; unclear D gene. Between the trimmed V and J ends, which lost 0 bases and 5 bases, there was a span of 5 bases. Germline V lookup: CDR1 SGHRS, CDR2 YFSETQ. This CDR3 has 12 amino acids. The CDR3 spells CASSLARETQYF. The DNA for the CDR3 is TGCGCCAGCAGCTTGGCCCGGGAGACCCAGTACTTC.

This clonotype came up many times. The rearrangement links TRBV20-1 to TRBJ1-2; D is unclear. V gave up 5 bases and J gave up 2 bases, with 9 bases separating them. This CDR3 has 12 residues. CDR1 is DFQATT and CDR2 is SNEGSKA in the germline V gene (reference sequence). The CDR3: CSAVGSNYGYTF. The CDR3 DNA reads as TGCAGTGCTGTAGGATCGAACTATGGCTACACCTTC.

There are many counts of this clonotype. The V call is TRBV20-1, the J call TRBJ2-1; TRBD2 agrees at 9 bases. Trimming took 2 bases from V and 9 from J; bases not matched to a gene: 8. Germline V CDR1 and CDR2: DFQATT, SNEGSKA (reference sequence). The CDR3 extends over 14 amino acids. The CDR3 DNA is TGCAGTGCTAGACGGACTAGCGTCGGAGGTGAGCAGTTCTTC. Translated, it gives CSARRTSVGGEQFF.

This clonotype was seen repeatedly, ten times or more. The chain combines TRBV6-2 or TRBV6-3 with TRBJ2-5; 8 bases fit TRBD1. The junction had 8 bases not matched to a gene; V was cut back by 5 bases and J by 6 bases. This CDR3 spans 14 amino acids. CDR1 is MNHEY and CDR2 is SVGEGT in the germline V gene. The CDR3, as DNA: TGTGCCAGCAGTGCCCCGACAGGGGAGCAGACCCAGTACTTC. Residues: CASSAPTGEQTQYF.

This clonotype was observed at least ten times. The CDR3 DNA is TGTGCCAGCAGCTTAGCACAAAACAGGGGTGGCTACACCTTC. Translated: CASSLAQNRGGYTF. The chain employs TRBV7-2 and TRBJ1-2, with TRBD1 identical over 7 bases. There are 14 residues in the CDR3. CDR1 is SGHTA, CDR2 FQGNSA, per germline. V was clipped by 0 bases and J by 7 bases; unmatched bases: 5. Based on the CDR3 plus reference TRBV7-2 and TRBJ1-2, the full variable domain is GAGVSQSPSNKVTEKGKDVELRCDPISGHTALYWYRQSLGQGLEFLIYFQGNSAPDKSGLPSDRFSAERTGGSVSTLTIQRTQQEDSAVYLCASSLAQNRGGYTFGSGTRLTVV.

The chain carries TRBV19 and TRBJ1-2; 7 positions agree with TRBD1. Germline CDR1 and CDR2: LNHDA and SQIVND (reference sequence). This CDR3 is built from 16 residues. J was trimmed by 10 bases and V by 4 bases; bases with no gene match: 18. The CDR3 DNA reads as TGTGCCAGTAGTACTCTCACGCAGGGGGAGAGGAGGTACTACACCTTC. As protein: CASSTLTQGERRYYTF.

This clonotype was detected ten times or more. J is TRBJ2-3 and V is TRBV6-5, with a weak D call TRBD1 (6 bases). The germline V gene encodes CDR1 MNHEY and CDR2 SVGAGI. V shed 0 bases and J shed 4 bases, with 11 bases lying between them. The CDR3 runs to 15 residues. The CDR3 sequence is CASSYSGTTPDTQYF. The CDR3 DNA follows: TGTGCCAGCAGTTACTCAGGGACAACCCCAGATACGCAGTATTTT.

This clonotype has a count of ten or more. This chain connects TRBV9 to TRBJ2-3; TRBD2 aligns across 11 bases. Germline CDR1 reads SGDLS; CDR2 reads YYNGEE. V trimming: 3 bases; J trimming: 2 bases; junction bases outside the gene matches: 11. The CDR3 extends over 18 amino acids. The CDR3 region is CASSGTSGGLGPTDTQYF. CDR3 nucleotides: TGTGCCAGCAGCGGAACTAGCGGGGGATTGGGGCCCACAGATACGCAGTATTTT.